The T cell receptor (beta chain) described here comes from a study of T cell responses to AZD1222 COVID-19 vaccine (dated by TCRdb to the early 2020s). Looking at the study overall: AZD1222 recipients given second doses at about 4 weeks or at about 12 weeks were pooled, since spike-specific TCR depth and breadth were not found to differ between the two schedules. A total of approximately 230 trial participants underwent TCR sequencing, of whom around 200 received two doses of AZD1222 and some 26 received two doses of the MenACWY control vaccine. Enrollment into the trials was organized by age into subgroups of 18-55, 56-69 and 70-plus years, and those subgroups contained roughly 140, 27 and 60 TCR-sequenced participants, respectively.

V is trimmed back by 5 bases and J by 0 bases, and the junction contains 8 bases that no gene match accounts for. The CDR3 spans 19 residues, from the cysteine through the phenylalanine. CDR3 DNA is the only sequence kept; it has 57 bases, read in frame from the first base. According to the germline V gene (reference sequence), CDR1 reads MNHEY and CDR2 reads SMNVEV. The time point label corresponds to: baseline before first vaccination. Samples from vaccinated people were obtained from the UK trials COV001 and COV002, which included a single-blind randomized controlled phase 2/3 trial of AZD1222 (ChAdOx1 nCoV-19) in healthy adults. For TCRbeta chain sequencing, PBMC samples were collected from trial participants at day 0 and at day 28 after the second dose. The CDR3 regions of human TCRbeta chains were subjected to immunosequencing. Regarding the original processing steps: Repertoire TCRs were matched against a reference library of SARS-CoV-2-specific TCRs generated with the MIRA antigen-specificity platform. Breadth meant the fraction of unique TCRs that were SARS-CoV-2-associated, whereas depth meant the fraction of total T cells that were SARS-CoV-2-associated. Using the MIRA data, each spike-specific TCR was mapped to the spike region that the TCR reacts to and placed in a CD4 or CD8 class. Log10-transformed breadth and depth values were compared by one-way ANOVA with Sidak's multiple comparisons tests. TCRdb obtained this table from immuneACCESS and retained in-frame rearrangements with V and J assigned. These tables miss some clones; where compared with another copy, unresolved V genes account for less than half of the shortfall, and the remainder is unexplained. That table supplies the V and J calls and clone size; D and trimming were determined from the DNA. Within this sample are around 99,000 clones, with roughly 87% of them counted one time only. The ten biggest clones cover 4% to 5.5% of the sample.

As regards this clone: It lacks a known antigen. The record has no base qualities; no much larger clone is one base away.

Overall study results and their limits: Spike-specific TCR breadth and depth rose significantly after two AZD1222 doses compared with day 0 and with MenACWY recipients. In the small 56-69-year group, the increase in depth fell short of significance, most likely because of low power. Vaccine-associated CD4 TCRs spanned the whole spike protein, with dominant responses in regions 160-218 and 743-854. Conclusions about previously exposed vaccinees are limited, since just a handful of AZD1222 recipients were seropositive for SARS-CoV-2 at baseline. Reportedly, almost half of the unique spike-specific TCRs recognized epitopes lying outside the regions that are mutated in the B.1.351 and B.1.1.7 variants. Because no day 14 peak-response samples were available, the repertoires could be characterized only after the peak T cell response. Most participants were white British and females outnumbered males, and the authors suggested that clonal diversity may have been underestimated.

The rearrangement combines TRBV27 with TRBJ1-6, with 12 bases matching TRBD1. The sequencing here drew on peripheral blood, taken on day 0 of AZD1222 vaccination. The TCR comes from an adult in good health. CDR3 loop: CASSTPGTGGASYNSPLHF. DNA sequence: TGTGCCAGCAGTACTCCCGGGACAGGGGGCGCCTCCTATAATTCACCCCTCCACTTT.